This TCR beta chain came from a study of blood T cell repertoires in COVID-19. CDR1 and CDR2 (germline): MNHNS, SASEGT. This CDR3 has 16 amino acids. The V end lost 2 bases, the J end lost 3 bases, and 13 bases lay between the germline ends. TCRdb's copy holds only in-frame clones and misses some; the assay was immunoSEQ multiplex PCR. The table shows approximately 280,000 clones, with approximately 83% occurring only once. The sequenced sample was peripheral blood. The gene calls are TRBV6-1 and TRBJ1-4, with unresolved D. This TCR was recovered from a young woman who had recovered from COVID-19. CDR3 nucleotides: TGTGCCAGCAGTGAAATCACCAGGAGGGCTAATGAAAAACTGTTTTTT. The encoded protein is CASSEITRRANEKLFF.